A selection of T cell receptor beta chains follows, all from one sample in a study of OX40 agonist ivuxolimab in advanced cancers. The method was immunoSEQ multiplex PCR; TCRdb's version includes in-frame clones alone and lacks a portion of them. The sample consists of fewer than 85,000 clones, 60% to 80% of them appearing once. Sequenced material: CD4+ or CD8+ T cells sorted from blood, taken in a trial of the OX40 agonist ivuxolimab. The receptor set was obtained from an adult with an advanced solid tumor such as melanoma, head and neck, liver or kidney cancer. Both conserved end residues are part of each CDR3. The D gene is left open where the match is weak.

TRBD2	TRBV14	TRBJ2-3	CASSQGLADTDTQYF
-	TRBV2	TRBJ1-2	CASSEQATSLANYGYTF
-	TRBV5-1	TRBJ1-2	CASKGQGSNYGYTF
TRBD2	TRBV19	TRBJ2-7	CASSRRGGLVNYEQYF
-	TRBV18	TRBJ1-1	CASSPSSDPNTEAFF
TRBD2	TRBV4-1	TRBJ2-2	CASSQVGAGRGGSNTGELFF
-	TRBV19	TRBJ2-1	CASSISGGDYNEQFF
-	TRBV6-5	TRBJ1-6	CASRIQRLSPLHF
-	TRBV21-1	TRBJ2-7	CASSKSGRLYEQYF
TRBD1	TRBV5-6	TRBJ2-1	CASSSWTGIPSYNEQFF
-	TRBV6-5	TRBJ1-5	CASSYSERVGQPQHF
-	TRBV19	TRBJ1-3	CASSIRDGFSSGNTIYF
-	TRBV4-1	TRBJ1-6	CASSQVYNNSPLHF
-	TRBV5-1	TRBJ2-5	CASSRYSPEGETQYF
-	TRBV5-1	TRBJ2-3	CASSSGTTTDTQYF
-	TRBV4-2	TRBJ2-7	CASSQVTFNEQYF
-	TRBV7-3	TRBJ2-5	CASSLLGGQETQYF
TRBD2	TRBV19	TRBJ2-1	CASSIRSGDYNEQFF
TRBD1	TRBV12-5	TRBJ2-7	CASGLGTDSYEQYF
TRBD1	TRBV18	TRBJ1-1	CASAGQPNTEAFF
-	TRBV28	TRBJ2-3	CASSLLGWSDTQYF
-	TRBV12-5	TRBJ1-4	CASGLVPFSARLRGGEKLFF
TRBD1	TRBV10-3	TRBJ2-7	CAIRTGGNEQYF
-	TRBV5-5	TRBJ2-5	CASSLGDRETQYF
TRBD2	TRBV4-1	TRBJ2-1	CASSPILGGGEAYNEQFF
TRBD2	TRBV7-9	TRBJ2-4	CASGPDLGTSGREDIQYF
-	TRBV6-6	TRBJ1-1	CASSSDTEAFF
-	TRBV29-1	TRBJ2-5	CSLGQIQETQYF